The clone carrying this TCR beta chain was seen many times. These data originate in a study of chronic HIV infection and antiretroviral therapy. TCRdb re-called the 5' RACE reads through MiXCR, storing one row per CDR3 protein. Here the sample spans tens of thousands of distinct CDR3 sequences, around 8.7% being singletons. Source material: peripheral blood. This TCR came from an adult who had HIV and had not received antiretroviral therapy, or was an uninfected healthy control (not recorded which).

The CDR3 loop reads CASSETSAETQYF. CDR3 in DNA: TGCGCCAGCAGTGAGACTAGCGCGGAGACCCAGTACTTC. The chain couples TRBV10-2 to TRBJ2-5; 7 positions agree with TRBD2. From germline, CDR1 is WSHSY and CDR2 SAAADI. With 2 bases clipped from V and 5 bases from J, the junction kept 2 bases outside the gene matches. This CDR3 has 13 amino acids.